This TCR beta chain was recorded in a study of blood T cells in healthy people across ages. Study-wide context: Using template switching, researchers captured about one barcoded beta molecule for each two T cells. Whole-study results and caveats: Naive and antigen-experienced cells could not be conclusively compared, given unsorted PBMCs.

Then a second PCR, running roughly 6 to 12 cycles, was carried out with a sample-barcoded 5' primer and a J-beta primer mix. One entry per CDR3 protein results from TCRdb running MiXCR on the 5' RACE reads. Of 1,500,000 or so distinct CDR3 sequences listed, 35% to 45% were seen once; the top ten hold about 3.8%. As regards this clonotype: Its cognate antigen is unknown.

Germline lookup yields CDR1 MGHRA and CDR2 YSYEKL. Trimming removed 4 bases at V and 5 bases at J, with 23 bases between. The CDR3 has 17 amino acids. The sample was blood. This sequence joins TRBV4-1 and TRBJ1-1, with a tentative D call TRBD1 (5 bases). The source is a woman aged 18-29 years in good health. The CDR3 sequence is CASSRDRERGMDTEAFF. CDR3 in DNA: TGCGCCAGCAGCCGAGATCGGGAGCGGGGCATGGATACTGAAGCTTTCTTT.